A selection of T cell receptor beta chains follows, all from one sample in a study of shared clonotypes between healthy human individuals. The table came from immunoSEQ multiplex PCR; TCRdb's copy has only in-frame clones and leaves some out. This table holds over a million clones, about four fifths found once. The sample was memory CD4+ T cells from PBMCs. The receptors originated from a man younger than 35 in good health. Some clones in this sample may be carry-over from other donors' samples. The CDR3 runs from the conserved cysteine through the conserved F or W.

j_call,cdr3_length,v_call,cdr3_aa
TRBJ2-2,15,TRBV5-4,CASSLRGLVTGELFF
TRBJ1-1,16,TRBV30,CAWTVRTGGMNTEAFF
TRBJ2-7,15,TRBV28,CASSSPRQGRHEQYF
TRBJ1-5,13,TRBV28,CASSRRSREPQHF
TRBJ2-7,15,TRBV28,CASRQGGTSDYEQYF
TRBJ2-7,15,TRBV5-1,CASSRTTGGGNEQYF
TRBJ2-5,12,TRBV30,CAWSVPGKTQYF
TRBJ1-1,18,TRBV10-3,CAISESVPYLRGRTEAFF
TRBJ2-3,12,TRBV11-3,CASGLGTDTQYF
TRBJ2-2,14,TRBV5-1,CASSLSAAVGELFF
TRBJ2-7,14,TRBV2,CASKVEQGVIEQYF
TRBJ2-1,18,TRBV9,CASSVVSASPGADNEQFF
TRBJ2-3,16,TRBV29-1,CSVGDETLPSEDTQYF
TRBJ1-1,15,TRBV25-1,CASSGPLFTETEAFF
TRBJ2-5,11,TRBV28,CASSGVETQYF
TRBJ2-5,11,TRBV28,CASSTEETQYF
TRBJ2-7,14,TRBV28,CASASPATLYEQYF
TRBJ1-2,15,TRBV6-5,CASSYYRTGDGGYTF
TRBJ1-2,15,TRBV7-3,CASSPAGRGDYGYTF
TRBJ1-2,15,TRBV7-6,CASSSRTGGNYGYTF
TRBJ1-2,15,TRBV18,CASSLDLGPVNGYTF
TRBJ2-7,14,TRBV19,CASKGTSGSYEQYF
TRBJ2-5,15,TRBV4-1,CASSQVEVRKETQYF
TRBJ1-1,13,TRBV5-4,CASKNWASTEAFF
TRBJ1-2,13,TRBV9,CASSQPEKYGYTF
TRBJ2-1,14,TRBV4-3,CASSHDGRGNEQFF
TRBJ1-2,12,TRBV5-6,CASSLTGYGYTF
TRBJ2-1,17,TRBV7-7,CASSLARGGPGWNEQFF
TRBJ2-5,15,TRBV6-6,CASSYLGQAGETQYF
TRBJ2-5,14,TRBV27,CASSLIGQQETQYF
TRBJ2-3,16,TRBV4-2,CASSPEAESSTDTQYF
TRBJ2-7,15,TRBV28,CASTVASGSSYEQYF
TRBJ2-5,15,TRBV6-6,CASSRPTLRQETQYF
TRBJ2-2,20,TRBV4-2,CASSLAPGLAGGRNTGELFF
TRBJ1-4,13,TRBV5-1,CASSPRQGEKLFF
TRBJ2-2,15,TRBV5-5,CASSLVGGRPGELFF
TRBJ2-4,15,TRBV5-1,CASSQEEGTFNIQYF
TRBJ1-3,15,TRBV9,CASSPRGLFGNTIYF
TRBJ1-2,17,TRBV27,CASSPTALGSYNYGYTF
TRBJ2-7,13,TRBV5-6,CASSLPRLIEQYF
TRBJ1-2,13,TRBV7-8,CASSQRRNYGYTF
TRBJ2-2,15,TRBV10-3,CASRPEGANTGELFF
TRBJ1-5,15,TRBV28,CASRSTGVANQPQHF
TRBJ2-7,12,TRBV19,CARLVASYEQYF
TRBJ2-7,12,TRBV5-8,CAAPGATYEQYF
TRBJ1-4,14,TRBV25-1,CASSVSGTREKLFF
TRBJ1-1,14,TRBV14,CASSRRGLNTEAFF
TRBJ2-7,13,TRBV7-2,CASTMGLMYEQYF
TRBJ2-3,15,TRBV5-1,CASSLGGQGTDTQYF
TRBJ1-2,12,TRBV11-2,CASSFRGEGYTF
TRBJ2-2,16,TRBV11-2,CASSSFTTANTGELFF
TRBJ2-7,16,TRBV28,CASRDWASGSDYEQYF
TRBJ1-5,14,TRBV6-6,CASTARISNQPQHF
TRBJ1-1,13,TRBV18,CASSPWGDTEAFF
TRBJ2-2,16,TRBV4-3,CASSQDGGVRTGELFF
TRBJ2-1,14,TRBV6-1,CASTDWSSYNEQFF
TRBJ2-3,15,TRBV7-2,CASSLSGTYTDTQYF